The TCR beta chain described here comes from a study of response to subunit inactivated influenza vaccine. From the RT-PCR reads, TCRdb called clonotypes with MiXCR, one entry per CDR3 protein. The sample contains 400,000 to 650,000 distinct CDR3 sequences, under 8.5% of which appear only once. Study conclusions and caveats: Each seasonal flu vaccination may recruit only limited new T cells, authors suggested.

V was pared by 6 bases and J by 2 bases, with 5 bases of the junction left unmatched. The CDR3 extends over 15 amino acids. Germline V CDR1 and CDR2: MNHNS, SASEGT. Concerning this clonotype: The antigen remains undetermined.

The rearrangement links TRBV6-1 to TRBJ2-7, with 12 bases matching TRBD2. The sequences come from PBMCs from blood, collected less than 30 months after vaccination. The source of this sequence is a man between 50 and 70 years old who received an inactivated influenza vaccine. The CDR3 sequence is CASSPSSGGAYEQYF. The CDR3 DNA is TGTGCCAGCAGCCCTTCTAGCGGGGGGGCCTACGAGCAGTACTTC.